Following are 5 T cell receptor beta chains from one sample sequenced in a study of cytomegalovirus exposure and HLA in healthy donors. Here immunoSEQ multiplex PCR was the method, and the copy in TCRdb shows in-frame clones only, minus some. The repertoire includes almost 200,000 clones, about 81% of them detected once, and around 1.2% sits in the top ten. The sample was PBMCs. These receptors came from a woman in her twenties or thirties in good health and CMV-seronegative.

In DNA, the CDR3 is TGTGCCAGCAGCCCCCCGGGGGCGGACAGGGGGCGACAGATCTATGGCTACACCTTC. Translated, it gives CASSPPGADRGRQIYGYTF. The V call is TRBV7-9, the J call TRBJ1-2, with TRBD1 matching over 11 bases. Germline V gene data show CDR1 as SEHNR and CDR2 as FQNEAQ (reference sequence). This CDR3 has 19 amino acids. The V gene end was trimmed by 5 bases and the J gene end by 4 bases; junction bases not matched to a gene: 18.

The chain links TRBV28 to TRBJ2-7; the D gene is possibly TRBD1 (6 bases). V shed 6 bases and J shed 2 bases, with 17 bases lying between them. CDR1 and CDR2 from the germline V gene are MDHEN and SYDVKM. This CDR3 has 15 amino acids. CDR3 in DNA: TGTGCCAGCAGCCCTTGGGGGCTAGCCACCTACGAGCAGTACTTC. Translation: CASSPWGLATYEQYF.

The chain combines TRBV5-4 with TRBJ2-2; 7 bases are shared with TRBD1. The V and J ends lost 0 bases and 2 bases, in that order; junction bases with no gene match: 1. The CDR3 has 15 amino acids. Germline V lookup: CDR1 SGHNT, CDR2 YYREEE (reference sequence). The CDR3 nucleotides read TGTGCCAGCAGCTTGGGACAGGGAAACACCGGGGAGCTGTTTTTT. Translation gives CASSLGQGNTGELFF.

This clone was counted once. The chain uses TRBV18 and TRBJ2-3, with 9 positions matching TRBD1. The CDR3 runs to 15 residues. Trimming removed 5 bases from V and 2 bases from J; junction bases left unmatched: 5. Germline V gene lookup returns CDR1 KGHSH and CDR2 LQKENI. The DNA of the CDR3 is TGTGCCAGCTCAGCGGGACAGGGATCCACAGATACGCAGTATTTT. The encoded protein is CASSAGQGSTDTQYF.

In its sample, this clone was seen once. One end of the junction fails to match germline, which may point to a read error. The chain has TRBV19 and TRBJ2-7; the D gene is possibly TRBD1 (6 bases). The V gene's germline CDR1 is LNHDA and CDR2 SQIVND (reference sequence). The CDR3 length is 14 residues. In DNA, the CDR3 is TGTGCCAGTAGTATAAACATACAGGGCCGATCTAAGGACTTC. Translating it yields CASSINIQGRSKDF.